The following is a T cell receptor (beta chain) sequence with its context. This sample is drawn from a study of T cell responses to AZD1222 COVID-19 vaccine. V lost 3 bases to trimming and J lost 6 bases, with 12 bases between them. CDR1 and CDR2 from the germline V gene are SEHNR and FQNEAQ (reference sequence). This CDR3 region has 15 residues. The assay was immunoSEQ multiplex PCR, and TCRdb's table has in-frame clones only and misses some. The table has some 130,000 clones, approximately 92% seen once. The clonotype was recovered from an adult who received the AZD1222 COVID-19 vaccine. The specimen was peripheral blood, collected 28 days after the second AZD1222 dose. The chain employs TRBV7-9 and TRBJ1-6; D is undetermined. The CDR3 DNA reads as TGTGCCAGCAGCTTTCCGGGAGAGAGTAATTCACCCCTCCACTTT. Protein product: CASSFPGESNSPLHF.